The 8 T cell receptor beta chains listed next were all sequenced from one sample in a study of T-cell memory formation after mild COVID-19. TCRdb itself ran the 5' RACE reads through MiXCR, one entry per CDR3 protein. The table lists some 300,000 distinct CDR3 sequences, roughly 20% of them singletons. The specimen sequenced was PBMCs or a T cell subset sorted from them (not recorded which). These receptor sequences come from a man aged 18-30 years who had mild COVID-19 (a few samples of this study predate the infection). Cell type and time point are not known.

The chain carries TRBV7-9 and TRBJ1-1, with no clear D. V lost 3 bases, J lost 6 bases, and 5 bases lay in between. Germline V gene sequence: CDR1 SEHNR, CDR2 FQNEAQ (reference sequence). This CDR3 spans 11 amino acids. This CDR3 is CASSLTPEAFF. In nucleotides, the CDR3 is TGTGCCAGCAGCTTGACACCTGAAGCTTTCTTT.

This clonotype showed up many times. The chain couples TRBV4-3 to TRBJ2-4; 7 positions agree with TRBD2. CDR3 size: 14 residues. Germline-derived CDR1 and CDR2 are LGHNA and YSLEER. J lost 1 base, V lost 4 bases, and 1 base had no gene match. The DNA for the CDR3 is TGCGCCAGCAGCCCCGGGGGGGCCAAAAACATTCAGTACTTC. It translates to CASSPGGAKNIQYF.

This chain uses TRBV7-9 with TRBJ1-1; 7 bases fit TRBD1. The V segment lost 5 bases and the J segment 6 bases; nucleotides outside the gene matches: 6. The V gene's germline CDR1 is SEHNR and CDR2 FQNEAQ (reference sequence). The CDR3 is 13 residues long. CDR3 DNA: TGTGCCAGCAGCCTACCGGACAGGCCTGAAGCTTTCTTT. It is translated as CASSLPDRPEAFF.

The rearrangement joins TRBV3-1 to TRBJ2-3, with 10 bases lining up with TRBD2. Germline-derived CDR1 and CDR2 are LGHDT and YNNKEL (reference sequence). The CDR3 sequence is 16 residues long. V was clipped by 2 bases and J by 1 base; unmatched bases: 3. This CDR3 reads CASSQLAGGRTDTQYF. In nucleotides, the CDR3 is TGTGCCAGCAGCCAATTAGCGGGGGGTCGCACAGATACGCAGTATTTT.

Only a few counts were recorded for this clonotype. Here the CDR3 reads CSAGTGGDEKLFF. The CDR3 DNA reads as TGCAGTGCTGGGACAGGAGGAGACGAAAAACTGTTTTTT. V gene TRBV20-1 combines with J gene TRBJ1-4, with 8 bases matching TRBD1. V lost 5 bases, J lost 8 bases, and 7 bases stayed unmatched. CDR1 is DFQATT, CDR2 SNEGSKA, per germline (reference sequence). The CDR3 spans 13 residues.

This rearrangement joins TRBV4-1 to TRBJ1-2; possible D gene TRBD1, 5 bases. CDR3 length equals 14 residues. Germline CDR1 and CDR2: MGHRA and YSYEKL. Deletions cut 1 base from V and 4 bases from J, with 10 bases between. DNA for the CDR3: TGCGCCAGCAGCCAAGTTCGCGGGGGCTATGGCTACACCTTC. As protein: CASSQVRGGYGYTF.

This clonotype was seen more than once but under ten times. The rearrangement links TRBV4-2 to TRBJ2-7, with 8 bases aligning to TRBD1. V was clipped by 3 bases and J by 6 bases; unmatched bases: 10. CDR3 size: 15 residues. From germline, CDR1 is LGHNA and CDR2 YNFKEQ. CDR3 loop: CASSQSQGALIEQYV. The CDR3, as DNA: TGTGCCAGCAGCCAGAGTCAGGGGGCGCTTATCGAGCAGTACGTC.

V is TRBV12-3 or TRBV12-4 and J is TRBJ1-4, with 7 bases matching TRBD1. The V gene end was trimmed by 5 bases and the J gene end by 8 bases; junction bases not matched to a gene: 11. The CDR3 has 15 amino acids. CDR3 in amino acids: CASSPETGWGEKLFF. The DNA for the CDR3 is TGTGCCAGCAGTCCTGAGACAGGGTGGGGAGAAAAACTGTTTTTT.